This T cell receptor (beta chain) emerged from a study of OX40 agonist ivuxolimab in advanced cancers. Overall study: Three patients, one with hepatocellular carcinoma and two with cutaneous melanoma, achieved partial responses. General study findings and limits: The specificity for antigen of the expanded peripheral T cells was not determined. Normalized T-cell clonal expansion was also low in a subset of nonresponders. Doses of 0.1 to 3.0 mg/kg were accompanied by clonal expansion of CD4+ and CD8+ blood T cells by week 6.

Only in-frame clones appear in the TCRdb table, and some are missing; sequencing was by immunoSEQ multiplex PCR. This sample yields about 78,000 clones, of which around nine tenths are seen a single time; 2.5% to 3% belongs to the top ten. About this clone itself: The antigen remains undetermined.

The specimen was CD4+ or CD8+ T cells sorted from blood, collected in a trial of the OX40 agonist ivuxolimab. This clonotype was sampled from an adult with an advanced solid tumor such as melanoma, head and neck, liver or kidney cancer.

In nucleotides, the CDR3 is TGTGCCAGCAGCTACGGGGACTTAGCCTACAATGAGCAGTTCTTC. Its protein is CASSYGDLAYNEQFF. The chain couples TRBV6-5 to TRBJ2-1, with D possibly being TRBD2 (6 bases). Deletions cut 6 bases from V and 2 bases from J, with 14 bases between. The CDR3 is 15 residues long. The germline gives CDR1 MNHEY, CDR2 SVGAGI.